These T cell receptor beta chains were read from a single sample in a study of OX40 agonist ivuxolimab in advanced cancers. Clones were read by immunoSEQ multiplex PCR, and TCRdb kept only the in-frame ones, dropping some. The table has about 47,000 clones, around nine tenths seen once. Sequencing was performed on CD4+ or CD8+ T cells sorted from blood, taken in a trial of the OX40 agonist ivuxolimab. The receptor source for this set is an adult with an advanced solid tumor such as melanoma, head and neck, liver or kidney cancer. The CDR3 runs from the conserved cysteine through the conserved F or W. A D gene is named only where the DNA matches it firmly. Clone size is stated in some rows and not others, as once, few, many or a class when expanded.

j_call: TRBJ1-4
d_call: TRBD1
v_call: TRBV28
clone_size: NA
cdr3_aa: CASTQLTGAVGKLFF
cdr3_nt: TGTGCCAGCACTCAACTCACAGGGGCAGTGGGAAAACTGTTTTTT

j_call: TRBJ1-6
d_call: TRBD1
v_call: TRBV6-5
clone_size: NA
cdr3_aa: CASTRGDRDNSPLHF
cdr3_nt: TGTGCCAGCACGCGAGGGGACAGGGACAATTCACCCCTCCACTTT

j_call: TRBJ2-7
d_call: NA
v_call: TRBV9
clone_size: NA
cdr3_aa: CASSTSGTDYEQYF
cdr3_nt: TGTGCCAGCAGCACCTCCGGGACCGATTACGAGCAGTACTTC

j_call: TRBJ1-2
d_call: NA
v_call: TRBV4-1
clone_size: once
cdr3_aa: CASSQSGGPGYTF
cdr3_nt: TGCGCCAGCAGCCAATCCGGGGGCCCTGGCTACACCTTC

j_call: TRBJ2-2
d_call: NA
v_call: TRBV21-1
clone_size: NA
cdr3_aa: CASSKGGGVTGANTGELFF
cdr3_nt: TGTGCCAGCAGCAAAGGGGGAGGGGTGACAGGGGCGAACACCGGGGAGCTGTTTTTT

j_call: TRBJ1-1
d_call: TRBD1
v_call: TRBV7-9
clone_size: few
cdr3_aa: CASIPGAGGLDTEAFF
cdr3_nt: TGTGCCAGCATTCCCGGGGCAGGGGGCTTGGACACTGAAGCTTTCTTT

j_call: TRBJ2-2
d_call: NA
v_call: TRBV13
clone_size: NA
cdr3_aa: CASSRSTGELFF
cdr3_nt: TGTGCCAGCAGCCGGAGCACCGGGGAGCTGTTTTTT

j_call: TRBJ2-1
d_call: NA
v_call: TRBV2
clone_size: NA
cdr3_aa: CASRSQAKEPYNEQFF
cdr3_nt: TGTGCCAGCAGGTCACAGGCGAAAGAGCCCTACAATGAGCAGTTCTTC

j_call: TRBJ1-2
d_call: NA
v_call: TRBV5-1
clone_size: once
cdr3_aa: CASSLVGLSGYTF
cdr3_nt: TGCGCCAGCAGCTTGGTAGGTTTAAGTGGCTACACCTTC

j_call: TRBJ2-4
d_call: NA
v_call: TRBV27
clone_size: once
cdr3_aa: CASSLVSGLNIQYF
cdr3_nt: TGTGCCAGCAGTTTAGTTTCAGGGTTAAACATTCAGTACTTC

j_call: TRBJ2-3
d_call: TRBD2
v_call: TRBV20-1
clone_size: NA
cdr3_aa: CSAATGTSEYF
cdr3_nt: TGCAGTGCTGCTACCGGGACTAGTGAGTATTTT

j_call: TRBJ2-7
d_call: NA
v_call: TRBV11-2
clone_size: NA
cdr3_aa: CASSPTAGRTDEQYF
cdr3_nt: TGTGCCAGCAGCCCCACCGCTGGGAGGACTGACGAGCAGTACTTC

j_call: TRBJ1-5
d_call: TRBD1
v_call: TRBV6-6
clone_size: NA
cdr3_aa: CASRWTGESNQPQHF
cdr3_nt: TGTGCCAGCAGATGGACAGGGGAAAGCAATCAGCCCCAGCATTTT

j_call: TRBJ1-5
d_call: NA
v_call: TRBV6-5
clone_size: NA
cdr3_aa: CASRNTGSNQPQHF
cdr3_nt: TGTGCCAGCAGAAACACAGGGAGCAATCAGCCCCAGCATTTT

j_call: TRBJ2-7
d_call: NA
v_call: TRBV4-2
clone_size: NA
cdr3_aa: CASSQEKFRGVSSYEQYF
cdr3_nt: TGTGCCAGCAGCCAAGAAAAGTTTAGGGGAGTCAGCTCCTACGAGCAGTACTTC

j_call: TRBJ1-2
d_call: NA
v_call: TRBV2
clone_size: NA
cdr3_aa: CASTGTGIYYGYTF
cdr3_nt: TGTGCCAGCACCGGGACCGGGATTTACTATGGCTACACCTTC

j_call: TRBJ2-4
d_call: NA
v_call: TRBV9
clone_size: NA
cdr3_aa: CASSSGLAKNIQYF
cdr3_nt: TGTGCCAGCAGCTCCGGACTAGCCAAAAACATTCAGTACTTC

j_call: TRBJ1-1
d_call: NA
v_call: TRBV4-1
clone_size: NA
cdr3_aa: CASSQVGQRYKNTEAFF
cdr3_nt: TGCGCCAGCAGCCAAGTCGGACAGAGATATAAAAACACTGAAGCTTTCTTT

j_call: TRBJ1-5
d_call: NA
v_call: TRBV6-5
clone_size: NA
cdr3_aa: CASSPLANQPQHF
cdr3_nt: TGTGCCAGCAGTCCCCTGGCCAATCAGCCCCAGCATTTT

j_call: TRBJ2-7
d_call: TRBD2
v_call: TRBV5-5
clone_size: NA
cdr3_aa: CASSQTSGRAPMGNEQYF
cdr3_nt: TGTGCCAGCAGCCAGACTAGCGGGAGGGCCCCCATGGGCAACGAGCAGTACTTC

j_call: TRBJ1-5
d_call: NA
v_call: TRBV9
clone_size: once
cdr3_aa: CASSLKSNQPQHF
cdr3_nt: TGTGCCAGCAGCCTGAAAAGCAATCAGCCCCAGCATTTT

j_call: TRBJ2-7
d_call: NA
v_call: TRBV10-3
clone_size: NA
cdr3_aa: CAISEFSYEQYF
cdr3_nt: TGTGCCATCAGTGAGTTTAGCTACGAGCAGTACTTC

j_call: TRBJ1-5
d_call: NA
v_call: TRBV29-1
clone_size: once
cdr3_aa: CSVGGQMNQPQHF
cdr3_nt: TGCAGCGTTGGTGGGCAGATGAATCAGCCCCAGCATTTT

j_call: TRBJ2-4
d_call: NA
v_call: TRBV11-2
clone_size: NA
cdr3_aa: CASSPGLLAKNIQYF
cdr3_nt: TGTGCCAGCAGCCCAGGATTACTAGCCAAAAACATTCAGTACTTC

j_call: TRBJ2-1
d_call: TRBD2
v_call: TRBV27
clone_size: NA
cdr3_aa: CASGGLAGGYNEQFF
cdr3_nt: TGTGCCAGCGGGGGACTAGCGGGAGGCTACAATGAGCAGTTCTTC

j_call: TRBJ2-3
d_call: TRBD2
v_call: TRBV6-4
clone_size: few
cdr3_aa: CASSDGTSGTDTQYF
cdr3_nt: TGTGCCAGCAGTGACGGGACTAGCGGGACAGATACGCAGTATTTT

j_call: TRBJ2-2
d_call: NA
v_call: TRBV6-5
clone_size: NA
cdr3_aa: CASRLGVYTGELFF
cdr3_nt: TGTGCCAGCCGGCTGGGGGTGTACACCGGGGAGCTGTTTTTT

j_call: TRBJ2-6
d_call: NA
v_call: TRBV7-3
clone_size: NA
cdr3_aa: CASSLKQGATSGANVLTF
cdr3_nt: TGTGCCAGCAGCCTCAAACAGGGCGCCACAAGTGGGGCCAACGTCCTGACTTTC

j_call: TRBJ1-5
d_call: NA
v_call: TRBV19
clone_size: NA
cdr3_aa: CASSIGTWQPQHF
cdr3_nt: TGTGCCAGTAGTATTGGGACATGGCAGCCCCAGCATTTT

j_call: TRBJ2-2
d_call: NA
v_call: TRBV28
clone_size: NA
cdr3_aa: CASSLFGQGGPGELFF
cdr3_nt: TGTGCCAGCAGTTTATTCGGGCAGGGGGGGCCCGGGGAGCTGTTTTTT

j_call: TRBJ2-7
d_call: TRBD2
v_call: TRBV15
clone_size: once
cdr3_aa: CATSIDPATSNYEQYF
cdr3_nt: TGTGCCACCAGCATCGACCCGGCGACTAGCAACTACGAGCAGTACTTC

j_call: TRBJ2-1
d_call: TRBD2
v_call: TRBV25-1
clone_size: NA
cdr3_aa: CASREPTSGRANCQFF
cdr3_nt: TGTGCCAGCAGAGAACCGACTAGCGGGAGGGCAAATTGTCAGTTCTTC

j_call: TRBJ1-5
d_call: TRBD1
v_call: TRBV27
clone_size: NA
cdr3_aa: CASCPTGISQPQHF
cdr3_nt: TGTGCCAGCTGCCCGACAGGGATAAGCCAGCCCCAGCATTTT

j_call: TRBJ1-6
d_call: NA
v_call: TRBV7-8
clone_size: NA
cdr3_aa: CASSLVGLASPLHF
cdr3_nt: TGTGCCAGCAGCTTAGTGGGTTTGGCTTCACCCCTCCACTTT

j_call: TRBJ2-1
d_call: TRBD1
v_call: TRBV6-6
clone_size: NA
cdr3_aa: CASSNRGQGVNEQFF
cdr3_nt: TGTGCCAGCAGTAACAGGGGACAGGGCGTAAATGAGCAGTTCTTC

j_call: TRBJ1-2
d_call: TRBD1
v_call: TRBV27
clone_size: NA
cdr3_aa: CASSTRTGGGNYGYTF
cdr3_nt: TGTGCCAGCAGTACACGGACAGGGGGAGGTAACTATGGCTACACCTTC

j_call: TRBJ2-5
d_call: NA
v_call: TRBV21-1
clone_size: NA
cdr3_aa: CASSKRRTVQETQYF
cdr3_nt: TGTGCCAGCAGCAAACGGCGCACCGTCCAAGAGACCCAGTACTTC

j_call: TRBJ2-5
d_call: TRBD2
v_call: TRBV25-1
clone_size: once
cdr3_aa: CASSEREGNQETQYF
cdr3_nt: TGTGCCAGCAGTGAGCGGGAGGGCAACCAAGAGACCCAGTACTTC

j_call: TRBJ2-7
d_call: NA
v_call: TRBV27
clone_size: NA
cdr3_aa: CASSSRDSGYEQYF
cdr3_nt: TGTGCCAGCAGTTCAAGGGACTCTGGCTACGAGCAGTACTTC

j_call: TRBJ1-3
d_call: NA
v_call: TRBV4-1
clone_size: once
cdr3_aa: CASSQGPTGIVSGNTIYF
cdr3_nt: TGCGCCAGCAGCCAAGGGCCCACAGGGATTGTGTCTGGAAACACCATATATTTT

j_call: TRBJ1-1
d_call: NA
v_call: TRBV19
clone_size: NA
cdr3_aa: CASTEGGGIANTEAFF
cdr3_nt: TGTGCCAGTACCGAGGGAGGGGGGATAGCGAACACTGAAGCTTTCTTT

j_call: TRBJ2-1
d_call: NA
v_call: TRBV28
clone_size: NA
cdr3_aa: CASTPGGNYNEQFF
cdr3_nt: TGTGCCAGCACACCCGGGGGTAACTACAATGAGCAGTTCTTC

j_call: TRBJ2-4
d_call: NA
v_call: TRBV5-5
clone_size: NA
cdr3_aa: CASSSPAVDTKNIQYF
cdr3_nt: TGTGCCAGCAGTTCTCCGGCAGTAGATACAAAAAACATTCAGTACTTC

j_call: TRBJ2-1
d_call: NA
v_call: TRBV11-2
clone_size: few
cdr3_aa: CASSLEWGAQDSYNEQFF
cdr3_nt: TGTGCCAGCAGCTTAGAGTGGGGGGCACAGGATTCCTACAATGAGCAGTTCTTC

j_call: TRBJ1-6
d_call: NA
v_call: TRBV27
clone_size: NA
cdr3_aa: CASRGSYNSPLHF
cdr3_nt: TGTGCCAGTAGGGGCTCCTATAATTCACCCCTCCACTTT

j_call: TRBJ1-2
d_call: NA
v_call: TRBV28
clone_size: NA
cdr3_aa: CASSFWRGARGYTF
cdr3_nt: TGTGCCAGCAGTTTTTGGAGGGGGGCTCGCGGCTACACCTTC

j_call: TRBJ2-7
d_call: TRBD2
v_call: TRBV5-1
clone_size: NA
cdr3_aa: CASSSSGRSSEQYF
cdr3_nt: TGCGCCAGCAGCTCTAGCGGGAGATCGAGCGAGCAGTACTTC

j_call: TRBJ2-1
d_call: NA
v_call: TRBV27
clone_size: NA
cdr3_aa: CASSLRGTSYNEQFF
cdr3_nt: TGTGCCAGCAGTTTACGTGGGACCTCCTACAATGAGCAGTTCTTC